The 22 T cell receptor beta chains listed next were all sequenced from one sample in a study of shared clonotypes between healthy human individuals. Method: immunoSEQ multiplex PCR; TCRdb's copy keeps in-frame clones and lacks some. The sample contains roughly 2.1 million clones, 93% of which appear only once. Naive CD8 populations comprised CD45RO-negative cells positively selected for CCR7, excluding terminally differentiated effector memory CD45RA+ cells. Sequencing used naive CD8+ T cells from PBMCs. These TCRs come from a man between 18 and 35 years old in good health. Some clones in this sample may be carry-over from other donors' samples.

V is TRBV4-1 and J is TRBJ2-7; 7 bases map to TRBD2. Trimming removed 0 bases from V and 0 bases from J; junction bases left unmatched: 5. Germline lookup yields CDR1 MGHRA and CDR2 YSYEKL. CDR3 length equals 16 residues. CDR3 loop: CASSQDVLAPSYEQYF. The CDR3 DNA reads TGCGCCAGCAGCCAAGACGTACTAGCGCCCTCCTACGAGCAGTACTTC.

This sequence joins TRBV19 and TRBJ2-1; D may be TRBD1 or TRBD2 (5 bases each). Trimming removed 5 bases at V and 4 bases at J, with 18 bases between. Germline V gene lookup returns CDR1 LNHDA and CDR2 SQIVND (reference sequence). The CDR3 runs to 16 residues. The CDR3 DNA is TGTGCCAGTAGTTTTAGGGGACCTTATAATTACAATGAGCAGTTCTTC. It codes for CASSFRGPYNYNEQFF. The full variable domain, with the rest looked up from reference TRBV19 and TRBJ2-1, is DGGITQSPKYLFRKEGQNVTLSCEQNLNHDAMYWYRQDPGQGLRLIYYSQIVNDFQKGDIAEGYSVSREKKESFPLTVTSAQKNPTAFYLCASSFRGPYNYNEQFFGPGTRLTVL.

Comments on this clone: At the DNA level, this CDR3 is encoded by other sequences in the same sample as well. The chain combines TRBV5-1 with TRBJ2-7; possible D gene TRBD1, 6 bases. This CDR3 contains 14 residues. Germline-derived CDR1 and CDR2 are SGHRS and YFSETQ. Trimming cost V 4 bases and J 2 bases, with 13 bases left between them. CDR3 protein: CASSPGQSPYEQYF. DNA of the CDR3: TGCGCCAGCAGCCCAGGACAGTCGCCCTACGAGCAGTACTTC.

V gene TRBV5-4 combines with J gene TRBJ2-7, with TRBD1 identical over 9 bases. This CDR3 spans 14 amino acids. CDR1 is SGHNT and CDR2 is YYREEE in the germline V gene (reference sequence). J gave up 1 base and V 2 bases, and 1 base lay outside the gene matches. CDR3 loop: CASSLQGASYEQYF. The CDR3 DNA is TGTGCCAGCAGCTTACAGGGGGCTTCCTACGAGCAGTACTTC.

The J gene is TRBJ1-4, the V gene TRBV7-3, with 8 positions matching TRBD1. V trimming: 6 bases; J trimming: 7 bases; junction bases outside the gene matches: 10. CDR1 is SGHTA and CDR2 is FQGTGA in the germline V gene. The CDR3 spans 15 residues. Here the CDR3 DNA reads TGTGCCAGCAGTTCTTTCGGGACAGGCGGTGAAAAACTGTTTTTT. Protein product: CASSSFGTGGEKLFF.

The genes are TRBV2 and TRBJ2-3; the D gene is possibly TRBD1 (5 bases). Per germline, CDR1 SNHLY and CDR2 FYNNEI. Trimming pared 7 bases from V and 1 base from J, leaving 12 bases between. CDR3 length: 14 amino acids. The CDR3 sequence: CASKGSGGTDTQYF. The DNA for the CDR3 is TGTGCCAGCAAGGGGTCAGGAGGCACAGATACGCAGTATTTT.

The rearrangement uses TRBV19 and TRBJ1-4; 7 positions match TRBD1. CDR1 is LNHDA and CDR2 is SQIVND in the germline V gene (reference sequence). Losses at the gene ends were 10 bases for V and 4 bases for J; bases not matched to a gene: 6. This CDR3 is 13 amino acids long. The CDR3 DNA reads as TGTGCCACTTCCGGGACAGTTAATGAAAAACTGTTTTTT. It codes for CATSGTVNEKLFF. The full variable domain, its missing parts supplied by reference TRBV19 and TRBJ1-4, is DGGITQSPKYLFRKEGQNVTLSCEQNLNHDAMYWYRQDPGQGLRLIYYSQIVNDFQKGDIAEGYSVSREKKESFPLTVTSAQKNPTAFYLCATSGTVNEKLFFGSGTQLSVL.

The chain uses TRBV14 and TRBJ1-1; D ambiguous. V lost 0 bases to trimming and J lost 5 bases, with 13 bases between them. The CDR3 runs 15 residues. Germline V gene data show CDR1 as SGHDN and CDR2 as FVKESK. The CDR3 here is CASSQDRGIWTEAFF. CDR3 DNA sequence: TGTGCCAGCAGCCAAGATCGGGGAATTTGGACTGAAGCTTTCTTT.

This chain uses TRBV4-3 with TRBJ2-2; D gene ambiguous. Germline CDR1 LGHNA, CDR2 YSLEER. Trimming pared 0 bases from V and 0 bases from J, leaving 5 bases between. The CDR3 extends over 15 amino acids. In nucleotides, the CDR3 is TGCGCCAGCAGCCAAGACGGTGCGAACACCGGGGAGCTGTTTTTT. It codes for CASSQDGANTGELFF.

The V and J genes are TRBV27 and TRBJ2-7; D remains ambiguous. CDR1 and CDR2 from the germline V gene are MNHEY and SMNVEV (reference sequence). This CDR3 contains 13 residues. V lost 2 bases and J 6 bases, leaving 11 bases between the germline ends. The DNA for the CDR3 is TGTGCCAGCAGTTTACGGGTCCGGACCGAGCAGTACTTC. Translating it yields CASSLRVRTEQYF.

This rearrangement joins TRBV11-2 to TRBJ2-7, with 8 bases identical to TRBD2. The CDR3 length is 14 residues. Germline CDR1 is SGHAT and CDR2 is FQNNGV. The trim removed 3 bases at V and 4 bases at J, leaving 5 bases unmatched. CDR3 region: CASSFGGDPYEQYF. In DNA form, the CDR3 reads TGTGCCAGCAGCTTCGGGGGGGATCCTTACGAGCAGTACTTC.

The table lists this clone with a few counts. The V call is TRBV19, the J call TRBJ1-1, with no clear D. The CDR3 consists of 14 residues. Germline values: CDR1 LNHDA, CDR2 SQIVND (reference sequence). Trimming took 8 bases from V and 1 from J, leaving 14 bases between them. The CDR3 sequence: CASSHNKGNTEAFF. The CDR3 nucleotides are TGTGCCAGTTCTCACAATAAAGGGAACACTGAAGCTTTCTTT.

The rearrangement uses TRBV6-1 and TRBJ2-7; 7 bases match TRBD1. Trimming removed 10 bases from V and 2 bases from J; junction bases left unmatched: 11. This CDR3 has 14 residues. Germline lookup yields CDR1 MNHNS and CDR2 SASEGT. DNA of the CDR3: TGTGCCACCCAGGGGGACAGAGATACCTACGAGCAGTACTTC. Its protein is CATQGDRDTYEQYF.

This clone has just one count. The chain is built from TRBV5-1 and TRBJ2-3; D call uncertain. Germline assignment: CDR1 SGHRS and CDR2 YFSETQ. This CDR3 region has 13 residues. The V end was cut by 1 base, the J end by 4 bases, with 7 bases between. The CDR3 DNA reads as TGCGCCAGCAGCTTGAGAAGCGCAGATACGCAGTATTTT. Encoded protein: CASSLRSADTQYF.

This chain links TRBV13 with TRBJ2-4; D is possibly TRBD1 (6 bases). CDR1 PRHDT and CDR2 FYEKMQ come from the germline V gene (reference sequence). The V end lost 0 bases, the J end lost 4 bases, and 10 bases lay between the germline ends. CDR3 size: 15 residues. The CDR3 DNA sequence: TGTGCCAGCAGCTTAGGGGCAGGGACAAAAAACATTCAGTACTTC. Amino acid sequence: CASSLGAGTKNIQYF.

The chain combines TRBV7-9 with TRBJ1-2; D might be TRBD1 (5 bases). The germline CDR1 and CDR2 sequences are SEHNR and FQNEAQ (reference sequence). The V gene lost 4 bases and the J gene lost 4 bases, with 13 bases spanning the gap. The CDR3 is 14 amino acids. CDR3 sequence: CASSSAGQGYGYTF. The DNA for the CDR3 is TGTGCCAGCAGCTCGGCGGGCCAGGGCTATGGCTACACCTTC.

The V and J genes are TRBV30 and TRBJ2-4, with TRBD1 identical over 8 bases. V was pared by 1 base and J by 0 bases, with 11 bases of the junction left unmatched. The germline gives CDR1 GTSNPN, CDR2 SVGIG (reference sequence). The CDR3 extends over 18 amino acids. The CDR3 reads CAWSAGQVYFLAKNIQYF. As DNA, the CDR3 is TGTGCCTGGAGTGCGGGACAGGTTTACTTTTTAGCCAAAAACATTCAGTACTTC.

Comments on this clone: Other DNA sequences of this sample code for an identical CDR3. CDR3 nucleotides: TGTGCCAGCAGTTTCTTTGGAAGCTCCTACGAGCAGTACTTC. The encoded protein is CASSFFGSSYEQYF. The rearrangement joins TRBV28 to TRBJ2-7; D gene uncertain. Germline loops: CDR1 MDHEN, CDR2 SYDVKM. Trimming took off 3 bases at V and 0 bases at J, with 9 bases between the two ends. The CDR3 sequence is 14 residues long.

The V gene is TRBV9, the J gene TRBJ2-1; D is uncertain. CDR1 SGDLS and CDR2 YYNGEE come from the germline V gene. Trimming stripped 4 bases from V and 5 bases from J, with 13 bases between. The CDR3 totals 14 residues. CDR3 region: CASSSRTGDNEQFF. CDR3 nucleotide sequence: TGTGCCAGCAGCTCCCGGACCGGCGACAATGAGCAGTTCTTC.

The DNA for the CDR3 is TGTGCCACCAGCAGAGCTGGGACAGGCCTCTATGGCTACACCTTC. Amino acids: CATSRAGTGLYGYTF. The chain uses TRBV15 and TRBJ1-2, with 8 nucleotides matching TRBD1. The CDR3 is made up of 15 amino acids. CDR1 and CDR2 (germline): LNHNV, YYDKDF (reference sequence). Trimming cost V 1 base and J 4 bases; bases outside gene matches: 5.

The CDR3, as DNA: TGTGCCAGCAGCTTAGATCCTGGGTCCGGAAACACCATATATTTT. Protein sequence: CASSLDPGSGNTIYF. This rearrangement joins TRBV11-2 to TRBJ1-3; no clear D. Germline lookup yields CDR1 SGHAT and CDR2 FQNNGV. The ends were cut back, 0 bases at V and 4 bases at J, with 10 bases in the middle. The CDR3 spans 15 residues.

The chain uses TRBV29-1 and TRBJ2-5; D possibly matches TRBD1 or TRBD2 (5 bases each). V was trimmed by 3 bases and J by 5 bases, leaving 16 bases between them. This CDR3 contains 14 residues. Looked up from germline, CDR1 is SQVTM and CDR2 is ANQGSEA. The CDR3 reads CSVDSEWGWETQYF. The DNA of the CDR3 is TGCAGCGTTGACAGTGAATGGGGGTGGGAGACCCAGTACTTC.